This section outlines one T cell receptor (beta chain) sequence together with its context. The same CDR3 is also encoded by other DNA sequences in this sample. Profiling relied on immunoSEQ multiplex PCR, and the TCRdb table lists in-frame clones only, not all of them. Of under 300,000 clones in the sample, roughly three quarters were seen once. These data originate in a study of blood T cell repertoires in COVID-19. Looked up from germline, CDR1 is SGHRS and CDR2 is YFSETQ. There are 14 residues in the CDR3. Trimming took 4 bases from V and 2 from J, leaving 10 bases between them. The chain employs TRBV5-1 and TRBJ1-3, with D possibly TRBD1 on 6 matching bases. Sequencing was carried out using peripheral blood. The receptor comes from a woman aged 40-49 years with active or convalescent COVID-19. The DNA of the CDR3 is TGCGCCAGCAGCCTACAGGGTACTGGAAACACCATATATTTT. Translation: CASSLQGTGNTIYF.